These T cell receptor beta chains were read from a single sample in a study of blood T cell repertoires in COVID-19. Repertoires were generated with immunoSEQ multiplex PCR, while TCRdb's copy carries only in-frame clones and drops some. The sample includes 120,000 or so clones, around 87% of them seen just once. The sample comprised peripheral blood. Source of these receptors: a woman aged 65 to 85 with acute or convalescent COVID-19. Both conserved end residues are part of each CDR3. The D gene is left open where the match is weak. Clone sizes are given selectively: once, few, many, or a class where the clone is expanded.

V	size	D	J	DNA	CDR3
TRBV15	-	TRBD1	TRBJ1-5	TGTGCCACCAGCAGGACCAGGGGGCAGCCCCAGCATTTT	CATSRTRGQPQHF
TRBV3-1/TRBV3-2	-	-	TRBJ1-3	TGTGCCAGCAGCCAAGATGACAGATATGGAAACACCATATATTTT	CASSQDDRYGNTIYF
TRBV29-1	-	TRBD1	TRBJ1-2	TGCAGCGCCGGGACAGACTATGGCTACACCTTC	CSAGTDYGYTF
TRBV5-1	-	TRBD1	TRBJ2-1	TGCGCCAGCAGCTTATACCCGGGACAGGCTAACAATGAGCAGTTCTTC	CASSLYPGQANNEQFF
TRBV18	-	-	TRBJ1-3	TGTGCCAGCTCACCGAGAGACTCTGGAAACACCATATATTTT	CASSPRDSGNTIYF
TRBV14	-	TRBD1	TRBJ1-4	TGTGCCAGCAGCTCGCAGGGGGCGCCCGGTGGACTGTTTTTT	CASSSQGAPGGLFF
TRBV7-8	-	TRBD1	TRBJ1-4	TGTGCCAGCAGCTTAGCGGAGACAGGGATTAATGAAAAACTGTTTTTT	CASSLAETGINEKLFF
TRBV5-1	-	TRBD2	TRBJ2-7	TGCGCCAGCAGCTTGGGTCTAGCGGGGGCCGGGGGGCAGTACTTC	CASSLGLAGAGGQYF
TRBV11-3	-	TRBD2	TRBJ2-3	TGTGCCAGCAGCGTCAGCGGGGACCCCCTAGATACGCAGTATTTT	CASSVSGDPLDTQYF
TRBV18	-	-	TRBJ1-1	TGTGCCAGCTCACCCGATCTGAGCACTGAAGCTTTCTTT	CASSPDLSTEAFF
TRBV3-1/TRBV3-2	-	-	TRBJ1-1	TGTGCCAGCAGCTTACAGCAGGGTTCTTCACCTGAAGCTTTCTTT	CASSLQQGSSPEAFF
TRBV28	once	-	TRBJ1-4	TGTGCCAGCAGCCGGACACCTTCAAATGAAAAACTGTTTTTT	CASSRTPSNEKLFF
TRBV14	-	TRBD2	TRBJ2-5	TGTGCCAGCAGCCAAGGTCTAGCGGGGCAAGAGACCCAGTACTTC	CASSQGLAGQETQYF
TRBV3-1/TRBV3-2	-	-	TRBJ1-1	TGTGCCAGCAGCCCGGGGGGAAGAACTGAAGCTTTCTTT	CASSPGGRTEAFF
TRBV5-5	-	TRBD1	TRBJ2-5	TGTGCCAGCAGGTGGACAGGGGAACAAGAGACCCAGTACTTC	CASRWTGEQETQYF
TRBV19	-	-	TRBJ2-5	TGTGCCAGTAGTAAAGGGGGGGGCCAAGAGACCCAGTACTTC	CASSKGGGQETQYF
TRBV18	once	-	TRBJ1-1	TGTGCCAGCTCTCGGCAGGAAACCTCCACTGAAGCTTTCTTT	CASSRQETSTEAFF
TRBV9	-	-	TRBJ2-7	TGTGCCAGCAGCAAAGACCCCGGGGTTATCTACGAGCAGTACTTC	CASSKDPGVIYEQYF
TRBV10-1	-	-	TRBJ2-5	TGCGCCAGCAGTGTGGGCGTCGGCGAGACCCAGTACTTC	CASSVGVGETQYF
TRBV10-2	-	-	TRBJ2-1	TGCGCCAGCAGTGAGTCCGGGTCTAGCTCCTACAATGAGCAGTTCTTC	CASSESGSSSYNEQFF
TRBV7-6	-	TRBD1	TRBJ2-7	TGTGCCAGCAGCTTAGGGACAGGGGGAAGCTCCTACGAGCAGTACTTC	CASSLGTGGSSYEQYF
TRBV7-8	-	-	TRBJ1-1	TGTGCCAGCATCGAGGAGGGAGGGGCTAATGAAGCTTTCTTT	CASIEEGGANEAFF
TRBV3-1/TRBV3-2	few	-	TRBJ2-1	TGTGCCAGCAGCCAAGATCTTTATGAGCAGTTCTTC	CASSQDLYEQFF
TRBV28	-	-	TRBJ1-6	TGTGCCAGCAGTGAGGGTAATGATTCACCCCTCCACTTT	CASSEGNDSPLHF
TRBV9	-	-	TRBJ1-4	TGTGCCAGCAGCGTAGGAACAGCACGGAAGGAAAAACTGTTTTTT	CASSVGTARKEKLFF
TRBV6-5	-	TRBD1	TRBJ1-2	TGTGCCAGCAGTCGGGGGGACAGGACTAACTATGGCTACACCTTC	CASSRGDRTNYGYTF
TRBV28	-	-	TRBJ2-1	TGTGCCAGCAGACCCAGTGGGGCGTCCTACAATGAGCAGTTCTTC	CASRPSGASYNEQFF
TRBV6-5	-	TRBD1	TRBJ1-2	TGTGCCAGCAGTTTACCGGGACAGGGGGCTAACTATGGCTACACCTTC	CASSLPGQGANYGYTF
TRBV28	-	-	TRBJ1-5	TGTGCCAGCAGGCGATGGCAGGGCTCTAATCAGCCCCAGCATTTT	CASRRWQGSNQPQHF
TRBV5-1	-	TRBD1	TRBJ1-4	TGCGCCAGCAGCTTAAGACCGACCCGACAGGGTGTGGATGAAAAACTGTTTTTT	CASSLRPTRQGVDEKLFF
TRBV7-9	once	TRBD2	TRBJ2-7	TGTGCCAGCAGCTCTCCTAGCGGGGGGCCCCTCGGCGAGCAGTACTTC	CASSSPSGGPLGEQYF
TRBV15	few	-	TRBJ1-5	TGTGCCACCAGCACGGGGGGCGGCTACAATCAGCCCCAGCATTTT	CATSTGGGYNQPQHF
TRBV18	-	TRBD1	TRBJ1-4	TGTGCCAGCTCACGACAGGGGACTAATGAAAAACTGTTTTTT	CASSRQGTNEKLFF
TRBV10-1	-	TRBD1	TRBJ2-7	TGCGCCAGCGGTGGCGCAGGGACAGGGGCCCTTGAGCAGTACTTC	CASGGAGTGALEQYF
TRBV14	-	TRBD1	TRBJ1-4	TGTGCCAGCAGACGGACAGGGGTCGGTAATGAAAAACTGTTTTTT	CASRRTGVGNEKLFF
TRBV2	-	-	TRBJ1-5	TGTGCCAGCAGGCCGGACAGCACGGATCAGCCCCAGCATTTT	CASRPDSTDQPQHF
TRBV28	-	TRBD1	TRBJ2-7	TGTGCCAGCAGACATCGGACAGGAAGAAGCTCCTACGAGCAGTACTTC	CASRHRTGRSSYEQYF
TRBV27	-	TRBD1	TRBJ1-1	TGTGCCAGCAGCGGACAGGGAAACACTGAAGCTTTCTTT	CASSGQGNTEAFF
TRBV3-1/TRBV3-2	-	TRBD1	TRBJ1-3	TGTGCCAGCAGCCAAGAACATGGCAGGGGGCTTTGGGGAAACACCATATATTTT	CASSQEHGRGLWGNTIYF
TRBV14	-	TRBD1	TRBJ2-5	TGTGCCAGCAGCCAAGTCCTTTGGTATACAGGGGAAGAGACCCAGTACTTC	CASSQVLWYTGEETQYF
TRBV4-1	-	TRBD2	TRBJ2-2	TGCGCCAGCAGCCCCCCGCGGCCGGGACTAGCAAAGGGGAACACCGGGGAGCTGTTTTTT	CASSPPRPGLAKGNTGELFF
TRBV5-1	-	TRBD1	TRBJ2-7	TGCGCCAGCAGATCACAGGGGGCTCCCTCCTCCTACGAGCAGTACTTC	CASRSQGAPSSYEQYF
TRBV27	-	-	TRBJ2-2	TGTGCCAGCAGTTTTTTCTCCTGGGGGCGAAACCTGAACACCGGGGAGCTGTTTTTT	CASSFFSWGRNLNTGELFF